In this sample, the clone carrying this T cell receptor (beta chain) turned up a few times. Its antigen is undetermined. The assay that was used to sequence DNA from cultured CD4+ T cells was the Oncomine TCR Beta short-read assay. It was from cultured CD4+ T cells that genomic DNA was extracted. One entry per CDR3 protein, called by TCRdb with MiXCR from the PCR reads. The sample yields 15,000 to 20,000 distinct CDR3 sequences, 51% seen once. Described treatment: roughly 11-day PBMC culture with coronavirus spike peptide pools or control peptides (ViraFEST assay). The CDR3 extends over 16 amino acids. Germline V lookup: CDR1 DFQATT, CDR2 SNEGSKA (reference sequence). The ends lost 2 bases at V and 1 base at J; junction bases unmatched: 5. The data were obtained in a study of vaccination and CD4 T cells after COVID-19. Study-wide background: There were two doses of either BNT162b2 or mRNA-1273 vaccine given to participants.

J is TRBJ1-6 and V is TRBV20-1; TRBD1 agrees at 7 bases. The sequence derives from a human donor who had recovered from COVID-19. The sequencing used CD4+ T cells from blood, cultured in vitro, collected before SARS-CoV-2 vaccination. Here the CDR3 DNA reads TGCAGTGCTAGAAAGAGGACAGGTTCCTATAATTCACCCCTCCACTTT. As protein: CSARKRTGSYNSPLHF.